This entry features one T cell receptor beta chain sequence. Its antigen is currently not known. Base qualities are not at hand, and no much larger clone is one base apart. These data belong to a study of regulatory T cells in long-lasting Graves disease (dated by TCRdb to about 2021). With respect to the entire study: Persistent Graves' disease was defined as antithyroid drug treatment for over 5 years with persistently positive TSH receptor autoantibodies. Peripheral blood TCR sequencing and RNA sequencing compared persistent Graves' disease patients with newly diagnosed Graves' disease patients. The study was conducted in China and was registered as a clinical trial. TCR sequencing covered roughly 13 persistent and approximately 20 newly diagnosed Graves' disease patients, some 33 samples in total. Persistent Graves' disease patients in the clinical cohort had taken antithyroid drugs for approximately ten years on average.

The library came from multiplex PCR. The listed sequencing device is Illumina HiSeq 4000. iRepertoire HTBI primers and Arm-PCR amplification of CDR3 regions were used to construct TCR beta libraries. Before sequencing, the PCR products underwent gel purification. The source study handled its data this way. Gene usage analysis of CDR3 amino acid clonotypes relied on the 55 to 80 TRBV and around 13 TRBJ segments identified across samples. COPE and FqMerger were used to merge the filtered high-quality paired reads into contigs. BLAST was used to align contigs to the IMGT TRBV, TRBD and TRBJ reference genes, and CDR3 was defined following IMGT. Any clonotype with a frequency above 0.1% was counted as a highly expanded clone. Repertoire diversity was measured by Shannon entropy, and V-J evenness by the Gini coefficient. A clonotype was considered public if more than one individual shared it. Clones were called with MiXCR by TCRdb after fastp trimmed the public reads at Q25, and only in-frame beta chains were retained. CDR3 protein duplicates are merged, each entry listing the most common genes and DNA. TCRdb's processing, not the authors' own work, is the source of the V and J calls. This sample has 350,000 to 450,000 distinct CDR3 sequences in its table, and 23% of those were observed once. In total, the top ten clones hold under 35% of the sample.

Sample time point, as interpreted from the label and publication: persistent/refractory GD, antithyroid drugs over 5 years with positive TRAb. For both TCR sequencing and RNA sequencing, RNA was extracted from PBMCs using TRIzol. The diagnosis of Graves' disease was made according to American Thyroid Association guidelines. Patients for the study were recruited at an endocrinology department in Xi'an, China. Each patient gave approximately 10 milliliters of peripheral blood, collected in an EDTA anticoagulant tube. PBMCs were isolated by Ficoll Paque Plus density gradient separation without further T cell sorting. RNA quality was checked with an Agilent 2100 Bioanalyzer and agarose gel, and concentration with a NanoDrop 2000. CDR3 length: 15 amino acids, cysteine to phenylalanine. The kept DNA is CDR3 alone, 45 bases in frame from the first base. Reading the germline V gene (reference sequence) gives CDR1 DFQATT and CDR2 SNEGSKA. Deletion took 3 bases off V and 3 bases off J, with a span of 14 bases between the germline ends.

General findings and caveats noted by the study authors: Persistent disease showed preferential use of TRBV28, TRBJ1-2 and TRBJ2-5, whereas newly diagnosed disease favored TRBV20-1 and TRBJ2-1. Lower TCR Shannon entropy and fewer highly expanded clones were observed in persistent Graves' disease patients than in newly diagnosed patients, which suggested clonal expansion. Sequencing and analysis were restricted to the TCR beta chain. Because the primary lesion, thyroid tissue, could not be accessed, the study looked at peripheral blood alone. Patients with persistent disease shared more public clonotypes (approximately 2,500) than newly diagnosed patients did (approximately 1,000). The authors noted that the small sample size was a limitation that may lower accuracy.

This receptor was identified in a woman between 35 and 50 years old with Graves disease. Donor details come from another sample of the same person, matched by shared clones. Sequenced material: peripheral blood mononuclear cells (PBMCs), taken when the disease was refractory, from a patient treated with antithyroid drugs. The V gene is TRBV20-1 and the J gene is TRBJ1-4; the D gene cannot be resolved reliably. The CDR3 region has the sequence CSASRLSQANEKLFF. The base sequence is TGCAGTGCTAGTAGGTTGTCTCAGGCTAATGAAAAACTGTTTTTT.